This note documents a single TCR beta chain sequence. The antigen is unknown. Researchers amplified the TCR beta CDR3 regions from RNA transcripts. The TCR CDR3 first-round RT-PCR relied on the HTBI primer set. MiXCR was run by TCRdb on the multiplex PCR reads, yielding one entry per CDR3 protein. The sample includes around 380,000 distinct CDR3 sequences, around an eighth seen only once; the top ten take more than 20%. Those with hyperthyroidism were 18 to 65 years old, newly diagnosed, and ill for under 2 months. A patient was excluded if there was uncontrolled infection, other autoimmune disease, pregnancy or lactation. The study collected blood at first hyperthyroidism diagnosis, before any ophthalmopathy symptoms arose. This entry is derived from a study of T cells in Graves' hyperthyroidism and ophthalmopathy. Overall study results and limits: Most clonotypes expanded in thyroid above 0.001 were likewise present in blood.

The source is a man aged 30 to 39 with Graves' hyperthyroidism that later progressed to Graves' ophthalmopathy. The sample consisted of blood.

The CDR3 DNA reads as TGTGCCAGCAGAGCCCTCCTTAATGAAAAACTGTTTTTT. It specifies CASRALLNEKLFF. The chain employs TRBV7-9 and TRBJ1-4, with D uncertain. Germline loops: CDR1 SEHNR, CDR2 FQNEAQ (reference sequence). The V gene lost 6 bases and the J gene lost 4 bases, with 9 bases spanning the gap. CDR3 length: 13 amino acids.